This T cell receptor beta chain originates from a study of T cell repertoires in cytomegalovirus infection. For the study at large: Matching HLA type, along with CMV infection, was indicated by public TCR beta signatures. Whole-study findings and limits: Public TCR beta family frequency separated CMV-and-HLA carriers, including in an independent cohort.

This clonotype was counted a few times. What it binds is not known. TCRdb fed the reads into MiXCR, producing one record per CDR3 protein. The repertoire consists of about 260,000 distinct CDR3 sequences, with roughly 15% occurring once and the leading ten covering 8.8%. This CDR3 is 15 amino acids long. The ends were cut back, 8 bases at V and 0 bases at J, with 16 bases in the middle. The V gene's germline CDR1 is SGHTA and CDR2 FQGNSA. Sequenced: PBMCs. The chain combines TRBV7-2 with TRBJ1-1; D gene unclear. The sequence derives from a human donor in good health (CMV status not recorded). Some clones in this sample may be carry-over from other donors' samples. CDR3 loop: CASRERADLNTEAFF. The CDR3 bases are TGTGCCAGCCGTGAGCGGGCAGACCTGAACACTGAAGCTTTCTTT.